These T cell receptor beta chains were read from a single sample in a study of cytomegalovirus exposure and HLA in healthy donors. TCRdb's table, derived via immunoSEQ multiplex PCR, lists solely in-frame clones and lacks some. Altogether tens of thousands of clones are present, around 90% being singletons, with the ten largest covering approximately 2.3%. The sequenced material came from PBMCs. These receptors all stem from a man aged 18 to 35 in good health and CMV-seronegative. The CDR3 runs from the conserved cysteine through the conserved F or W. A D gene is named only where the DNA matches it firmly. The size field is filled for only some rows; it gives once, few, many or a size class.

TRBJ2-2 | NA | TRBD2 | TRBV7-9 | TGTGCCAGCAGCCCCCGCCGAGCGGGAGAGATCGGGGAGCTGTTTTTT | CASSPRRAGEIGELFF
TRBJ2-2 | NA | NA | TRBV29-1 | TGCAGCGTTGCCGGACAGAGAAAGACCGGGGAGCTGTTTTTT | CSVAGQRKTGELFF
TRBJ2-5 | NA | NA | TRBV30 | TGTGCCTGGAGCCCCGGGGAGACCCAGTACTTC | CAWSPGETQYF
TRBJ2-2 | NA | TRBD2 | TRBV28 | TGTGCCAGCAGTTTCGGGGGGGAGAACACCGGGGAGCTGTTTTTT | CASSFGGENTGELFF
TRBJ2-1 | once | NA | TRBV7-6 | TGTGCCAGCAGCCCCCGGGGTTTCGGGCAGTTCTTC | CASSPRGFGQFF
TRBJ2-2 | once | TRBD2 | TRBV28 | TGTGCCAGCAGTCCCACACTAGCGGGAGGGGTCGCCGCCGGGGAGCTGTTTTTT | CASSPTLAGGVAAGELFF
TRBJ2-3 | NA | NA | TRBV7-2 | TGTGCCAGCAGCTTAGTATCGTTCACTAGCACAGATACGCAGTATTTT | CASSLVSFTSTDTQYF
TRBJ1-1 | NA | NA | TRBV27 | TGTGCCAGCAGTCCCGAACAGGGTAGGGGCAACACTGAAGCTTTCTTT | CASSPEQGRGNTEAFF
TRBJ1-1 | few | NA | TRBV29-1 | TGCAGCGTGGCCTCGATCACTGAAGCTTTCTTT | CSVASITEAFF
TRBJ1-3 | NA | NA | TRBV5-1 | TGCGCCAGCAGCTTGGCCGGGGGGGACATATATTTT | CASSLAGGDIYF
TRBJ1-5 | NA | NA | TRBV28 | TGTGCCAGCAGACCCGACAGGTTCAATCAGCCCCAGCATTTT | CASRPDRFNQPQHF
TRBJ2-7 | NA | TRBD2 | TRBV11-3 | TGTGCCAGCAGCTTACTAGCGGGAGGCCCGTCGGCCGAGCAGTACTTC | CASSLLAGGPSAEQYF
TRBJ2-7 | NA | TRBD2 | TRBV18 | TGTGCCAGCTCACCCGCCGGGCTAGCGGGAGAAAGATGGTACGAGCAGTACTTC | CASSPAGLAGERWYEQYF
TRBJ2-2 | NA | TRBD1 | TRBV15 | TGTGCCACCAAGTCGCTTGGACAGGATGGGTCCGGGGAGCTGTTTTTT | CATKSLGQDGSGELFF
TRBJ2-6 | NA | NA | TRBV18 | TGTGCCAGCTCACCTCTCGCGGGGTCTGGGGCCAACGTCCTGACTTTC | CASSPLAGSGANVLTF
TRBJ2-5 | NA | TRBD1 | TRBV19 | TGTGCCAGTTCCGGGACAGGCTTGCCCGAGACCCAGTACTTC | CASSGTGLPETQYF
TRBJ2-1 | NA | TRBD2 | TRBV7-9 | TGTGCCAGCAGTACTCTGGGACTAGCGGGATTAGACGAGCAGTTCTTC | CASSTLGLAGLDEQFF
TRBJ2-7 | NA | TRBD2 | TRBV28 | TGTGCCAGCACCTTGGGTAGGTTAGCGGGAGTTTACGAGCAGTACTTC | CASTLGRLAGVYEQYF
TRBJ2-3 | NA | NA | TRBV7-8 | TGTGCCAGCTGCCCCCGGGACTGCAAGTACAGTACGCAGTATTTT | CASCPRDCKYSTQYF
TRBJ2-4 | once | NA | TRBV7-2 | TGTGCCAGCAGTCCGCGACTAGGCGGGGTCCCCAAAAACATTCAGTACTTC | CASSPRLGGVPKNIQYF
TRBJ2-3 | NA | NA | TRBV25-1 | TGTGCCAGCAGTGACGTTGGCAGGGGCAAAGGTACGCAGTATTTT | CASSDVGRGKGTQYF
TRBJ2-4 | once | NA | TRBV27 | TGTGCCAGCAGTTTTGGCGGGGCCGTCTTCTTC | CASSFGGAVFF
TRBJ2-3 | NA | NA | TRBV6-1 | TGTGCCAGCAGTGAAGACCCCTGGCGGTCCTCATGGGATACGCAGTATTTT | CASSEDPWRSSWDTQYF
TRBJ2-2 | NA | NA | TRBV7-3 | TGTGCCAGCAGCCCCCGTTCTTCGAACACCGGGGAGCTGTTTTTT | CASSPRSSNTGELFF
TRBJ2-4 | NA | NA | TRBV5-5 | TGTGCCAGCAGCTTCCCCGTAGCCAGGGGCTTAGCCAAAAACATTCAGTACTTC | CASSFPVARGLAKNIQYF
TRBJ2-7 | NA | NA | TRBV7-2 | TGTGCCAGCAGCTTCACGCTTCCGCGCGAGCAGTACTTC | CASSFTLPREQYF
TRBJ1-1 | NA | NA | TRBV7-9 | TGTTCCAGCAGCTTAGTCGGGGGAGAAGCTTTCTTT | CSSSLVGGEAFF
TRBJ2-1 | once | NA | TRBV7-2 | TGTGCCAGCAGCTTCTACGGACTCAATGAGCAGTTCTTC | CASSFYGLNEQFF
TRBJ2-5 | NA | TRBD2 | TRBV5-1 | TGCGCCAGCAGCATGGGACTAGCGGGAGTTGGACAAGAGACCCAGTACTTC | CASSMGLAGVGQETQYF
TRBJ1-3 | NA | TRBD1 | TRBV4-1 | TGCGCCAGCAGCCTACAGACAGGGCCTGGAAACACCATATATTTT | CASSLQTGPGNTIYF
TRBJ2-3 | NA | TRBD2 | TRBV5-4 | TGTGCCAGCAGCAAGGGACTAGCGGGAGCAGATACGCAGTATTTT | CASSKGLAGADTQYF
TRBJ2-2 | NA | NA | TRBV6-5 | TGTGCCAGCAGATCTTTAACCGGGGAGCTGTTTTTT | CASRSLTGELFF
TRBJ2-2 | NA | TRBD2 | TRBV14 | TGTGCCAGCAGCCACAAAGCGGGAGTGGTCGCCGGGGAGCTGTTTTTT | CASSHKAGVVAGELFF
TRBJ1-1 | NA | NA | TRBV6-5 | TGTGCCAGCAGTTACTCCCAGGGGCGGACTGAAGCTTTCTTT | CASSYSQGRTEAFF
TRBJ1-4 | few | NA | TRBV5-1 | TGCGCCAGCAGCTTGCGCGGGGCCTCGGTGGGTGAAAAACTGTTTTTT | CASSLRGASVGEKLFF
TRBJ1-6 | NA | TRBD1 | TRBV5-4 | TGTGCCAGCAGCTTGGAGACAGGGGGTAATTCACCCCTCCACTTT | CASSLETGGNSPLHF
TRBJ1-5 | NA | NA | TRBV13 | TGTGCCAGCAGCTTTGGTACGGGGGATGTGCCCCAGCATTTT | CASSFGTGDVPQHF
TRBJ2-7 | NA | TRBD1 | TRBV28 | TGTGCCAGCAGATTCGTAACAGGGGTGGGAACCTACGAGCAGTACTTC | CASRFVTGVGTYEQYF
TRBJ2-7 | NA | NA | TRBV2 | TGTGCCAGCAGGGCCGGGACACCCGGCGACGCCTCCTACGAGCAGTACTTC | CASRAGTPGDASYEQYF
TRBJ2-7 | few | NA | TRBV6-5 | TGTGCCAGCAATCGGGCTAGCTCTGACGAGCAGTACTTC | CASNRASSDEQYF
TRBJ2-7 | NA | NA | TRBV9 | TGTGCCAGCAGCGTAGGTTGGGGCAGTCCCGGCTACGAGCAGTACTTC | CASSVGWGSPGYEQYF
TRBJ2-1 | NA | TRBD2 | TRBV7-2 | TGTGCCAGCAGCTTAGGCGGGGGGGGGTTGTACAATGAGCAGTTCTTC | CASSLGGGGLYNEQFF
TRBJ2-7 | NA | NA | TRBV19 | TGTGCCAGTAGTATAAGCAAGGGGTCGGCCTACGAGCAGTACTTC | CASSISKGSAYEQYF
TRBJ1-1 | NA | NA | TRBV6-6 | TGTGCCAGCAGTTACGGGTCGGGCACTGAAGCTTTCTTT | CASSYGSGTEAFF
TRBJ2-2 | NA | TRBD2 | TRBV4-3 | TGCGCCAGCAGCCAATCGACTAGCGGGAATATCGGGGAGCTGTTTTTT | CASSQSTSGNIGELFF
TRBJ1-6 | NA | NA | TRBV11-1 | TGTGCCAGCAGCAAGGTAACAGAAGGTTCACCCCTCCACTTT | CASSKVTEGSPLHF